This T cell receptor (beta chain) was captured by sequencing in a study of Ad26.COV2.S vaccination and SARS-CoV-2 variants. Germline V CDR1 and CDR2: MGHDK, SYGVNS. The CDR3 covers 16 residues. Trimming removed 6 bases at V and 3 bases at J, with 18 bases between. Indicated treatment: 15 to 20 received Ad26.COV2.S at low or high dose, single or two shots; 5 received placebo; per-sample allocation not given. Vaccine and placebo recipients were sampled on day 63 after the first injection. Data came from immunoSEQ multiplex PCR; TCRdb stores just in-frame clones and leaves some out. The sample lists under 250,000 clones, roughly nine tenths occurring once.

V is TRBV25-1 and J is TRBJ1-5; tentatively, D is TRBD1 (6 bases). The receptor comes from a person aged 18-65 years who received the Ad26.COV2.S COVID-19 vaccine or a placebo. The material was peripheral blood, obtained in a trial of Ad26.COV2.S vaccine versus placebo. CDR3 DNA sequence: TGTGCCAGCAGAATGAAGTCGGGGGGCCCCAATCAGCCCCAGCATTTT. Its protein is CASRMKSGGPNQPQHF.